A single sample is the source of the 32 T cell receptor beta chains below, sequenced in a study of vaccination and CD4 T cells after COVID-19 (dated by TCRdb to 2021 to 2024). These receptors lack a known antigen. This specimen's treatment or condition label, interpreted: roughly 11-day PBMC culture with coronavirus spike peptide pools or control peptides (ViraFEST assay). The library was generated by PCR. Sequencer: Illumina iSeq 100. TCR sequencing of DNA from cultured CD4+ T cells used the Oncomine TCR Beta short-read assay at the Johns Hopkins FTIC core. TCRdb reprocessed the public reads (quality trimming at Q25 with fastp, clone calling with MiXCR) and kept in-frame beta chains. Records with the same CDR3 protein are collapsed into one entry carrying the most frequent genes and DNA. The sample table contains roughly 14,000 distinct CDR3 sequences; only one count was recorded for about half of them. In total, the top ten clones hold over 9.5% of the sample.

This specimen consisted of CD4+ T cells from blood, cultured in vitro, obtained before SARS-CoV-2 vaccination. The source is a human donor who had recovered from COVID-19.

This clonotype was found once. The genes are TRBV7-9 and TRBJ1-3, with 8 bases aligning to TRBD1. J gave up 3 bases and V 4 bases, and 2 bases lay outside the gene matches. Germline V gives CDR1 SEHNR, CDR2 FQNEAQ (reference sequence). The CDR3 length is 14 residues. CDR3 region: CASSSDRGGNTIYF. Here the CDR3 DNA reads TGTGCCAGCAGCTCCGACAGGGGTGGAAACACCATATATTTT.

The J gene is TRBJ2-5, the V gene TRBV15; D tentatively fits TRBD1 or TRBD2 (5 bases each). V was shortened by 1 base and J by 3 bases, with 15 bases between the two germline ends. This CDR3 has 16 amino acids. Germline V CDR1 and CDR2: LNHNV, YYDKDF (reference sequence). The CDR3 region is CATSRGTSQGEETQYF. The CDR3 coding sequence is TGTGCCACCAGCAGAGGGACGTCGCAGGGAGAAGAGACCCAGTACTTC.

In its sample, this clonotype was seen a few times. The chain couples TRBV20-1 to TRBJ1-2; 8 positions match TRBD1. V lost 6 bases, J lost 4 bases, and 10 bases stayed unmatched. The CDR3 contains 14 residues. The germline gives CDR1 DFQATT, CDR2 SNEGSKA (reference sequence). DNA of the CDR3: TGCAGTGCATACGGGACAGGACTAGGCTATGGCTACACCTTC. Translated: CSAYGTGLGYGYTF.

This clonotype was counted between two and nine times. The rearrangement links TRBV6-1 to TRBJ1-1, with TRBD1 matching 8 bases. The CDR3 has 13 amino acids. Germline loops: CDR1 MNHNS, CDR2 SASEGT. The ends lost 6 bases at V and 4 bases at J; junction bases unmatched: 4. CDR3 sequence (DNA): TGTGCCAGCAGGAAGGACAGGGCCACTGAAGCTTTCTTT. The encoded protein is CASRKDRATEAFF.

A few counts support this clonotype. This chain connects TRBV7-9 to TRBJ2-3; possible D gene TRBD1, 5 bases. V gave up 0 bases and J gave up 5 bases, with 12 bases separating them. There are 15 residues in the CDR3. The germline CDR1 and CDR2 sequences are SEHNR and FQNEAQ (reference sequence). The CDR3 nucleotides read TGTGCCAGCAGCTTAGCAGGGGCAGTGGGAGATACGCAGTATTTT. Amino acid sequence: CASSLAGAVGDTQYF.

This clonotype was picked up one time. The chain combines TRBV28 with TRBJ2-3; D is unresolved. Per the germline V gene, CDR1 is MDHEN and CDR2 is SYDVKM. The CDR3 runs to 16 residues. Trimming pared 8 bases from V and 2 bases from J, leaving 20 bases between. CDR3 residues: CASGDLPSTFTDTQYF. The CDR3, as DNA: TGTGCCAGCGGGGATTTACCCTCTACCTTCACAGATACGCAGTATTTT.

This chain uses TRBV7-8 with TRBJ2-7; no clear D. This CDR3 contains 13 residues. Germline V gives CDR1 SGHVS, CDR2 FQNEAQ. V lost 2 bases, J lost 4 bases, and 9 bases lay in between. The DNA for the CDR3 is TGTGCCAGCAGCTTATTTCCCGTATACGAGCAGTACTTC. Its translation is CASSLFPVYEQYF.

This clonotype was detected once. The V gene is TRBV12-3 or TRBV12-4, the J gene TRBJ1-1; TRBD1 matches 11 bases. This CDR3 region has 14 residues. Losses at the gene ends were 5 bases for V and 7 bases for J; bases not matched to a gene: 6. The CDR3 loop is CASSRTGGGVEAFF. The CDR3 coding sequence is TGTGCCAGCAGTAGGACAGGGGGCGGGGTTGAAGCTTTCTTT.

This clonotype was counted between two and nine times. The gene calls are TRBV6-2 or TRBV6-3 and TRBJ1-1; D may be TRBD1 (5 bases). V lost 6 bases and J lost 2, with 10 bases in between. The CDR3 runs 13 residues. Germline V gives CDR1 MNHEY, CDR2 SVGEGT. The CDR3 DNA is TGTGCCAGCAGCTGGACACCCAACACTGAAGCTTTCTTT. The encoded protein is CASSWTPNTEAFF.

The chain links TRBV4-3 to TRBJ2-5; D remains ambiguous. Germline lookup yields CDR1 LGHNA and CDR2 YSLEER. The germline V and J ends were trimmed by 0 bases and 0 bases, with 2 bases remaining between them. The CDR3 is 13 residues long. The CDR3: CASSQEYQETQYF. The CDR3 DNA sequence: TGCGCCAGCAGCCAAGAGTACCAAGAGACCCAGTACTTC.

The chain recombines TRBV5-5 with TRBJ1-3; D might be TRBD1 (6 bases). The CDR3 consists of 15 residues. Germline-derived CDR1 and CDR2 are SGHKS and YYEKEE (reference sequence). V was pared by 5 bases and J by 0 bases, with 12 bases between. CDR3 loop: CASSRDTRSGNTIYF. In nucleotides, the CDR3 is TGTGCCAGCAGTAGGGACACCCGCTCTGGAAACACCATATATTTT.

V gene TRBV7-2 combines with J gene TRBJ2-1; 9 bases match TRBD1. This CDR3 is 15 amino acids long. CDR1 and CDR2 (germline): SGHTA, FQGNSA. The V gene end was trimmed by 5 bases and the J gene end by 3 bases; junction bases not matched to a gene: 5. Here the CDR3 DNA reads TGTGCCAGCAGCCGGACAGGGGTAGGCTACAATGAGCAGTTCTTC. Amino acids: CASSRTGVGYNEQFF.

This chain connects TRBV20-1 to TRBJ1-1, with 8 positions matching TRBD1. CDR3 length: 16 residues. Germline V gene data show CDR1 as DFQATT and CDR2 as SNEGSKA (reference sequence). V dropped 1 base and J dropped 0; count of bases not matched to a gene: 7. The CDR3 reads CSARVAGGNLNTEAFF. The CDR3 bases are TGCAGTGCTAGAGTGGCAGGGGGCAACCTGAACACTGAAGCTTTCTTT.

The chain has TRBV20-1 and TRBJ2-7; 13 bases agree with TRBD2. The CDR3 runs to 15 residues. V lost 6 bases and J lost 6; bases outside the gene matches: 11. Germline V gives CDR1 DFQATT, CDR2 SNEGSKA (reference sequence). The CDR3 DNA reads as TGCAGTGCGATTACTAGCGGGAGGGCCCTAGGCGAGCAGTACTTC. Translating gives CSAITSGRALGEQYF.

This chain connects TRBV18 to TRBJ1-5, with 8 bases lining up with TRBD1. V shed 6 bases, J shed 0 bases, and the junction held 7 bases outside the gene matches. The CDR3 is 16 amino acids. Looked up from germline, CDR1 is KGHSH and CDR2 is LQKENI. The CDR3 nucleotides are TGTGCCAGCTCGGCCGGGACAGGTGGTAGCAATCAGCCCCAGCATTTT. As protein: CASSAGTGGSNQPQHF. Variable domain in full (rest from reference TRBV18 and TRBJ1-5): NAGVMQNPRHLVRRRGQEARLRCSPMKGHSHVYWYRQLPEEGLKFMVYLQKENIIDESGMPKERFSAEFPKEGPSILRIQQVVRGDSAAYFCASSAGTGGSNQPQHFGDGTRLSIL.

V is TRBV2 and J is TRBJ2-1; 7 nucleotides align to TRBD1. The trim removed 4 bases at V and 8 bases at J, leaving 8 bases unmatched. CDR3 size: 14 residues. Germline V gene sequence: CDR1 SNHLY, CDR2 FYNNEI. The CDR3: CASSADRALHEQFF. Written as DNA, the CDR3 is TGTGCCAGCAGTGCTGACAGGGCTCTGCATGAGCAGTTCTTC.

A few counts support this clonotype. The chain has TRBV10-3 and TRBJ1-2; D uncertain. The CDR3 extends over 12 amino acids. V gave up 2 bases and J gave up 7 bases, with 8 bases separating them. Germline CDR1 and CDR2: ENHRY and SYGVKD. The CDR3 DNA reads TGTGCCATCAGTGAGGAGGGTATTGGCTACACCTTC. Translated: CAISEEGIGYTF.

CDR3 sequence (DNA): TGCAGTGCCCCGACAAGTAACTATGGCTACACCTTC. It is translated as CSAPTSNYGYTF. This chain joins TRBV20-1 and TRBJ1-2; D remains ambiguous. This CDR3 is 12 amino acids long. CDR1 DFQATT and CDR2 SNEGSKA come from the germline V gene (reference sequence). Trimming stripped 6 bases from V and 1 base from J, with 9 bases between.

This clonotype was counted between two and nine times. The J gene is TRBJ2-7, the V gene TRBV2; D is unclear. The CDR3 runs 13 residues. The V end was cut by 7 bases, the J end by 1 base, with 11 bases between. CDR1 is SNHLY, CDR2 FYNNEI, per germline. CDR3 residues: CASNPVWSYEQYF. CDR3 bases: TGTGCCAGCAACCCTGTGTGGTCCTACGAGCAGTACTTC.

The chain carries TRBV21-1 and TRBJ2-5. TRBV21-1 is reported as a pseudogene. The CDR3 runs 14 residues. The CDR3 sequence: CASSKAEPGGTQYF. The CDR3 DNA follows: TGTGCCAGCAGCAAAGCTGAGCCTGGCGGGACCCAGTACTTC.

The V call is TRBV11-3, the J call TRBJ2-4; 12 bases line up with TRBD1. V trimming: 2 bases; J trimming: 0 bases; junction bases outside the gene matches: 2. CDR3 length: 17 amino acids. Germline CDR1 reads SGHNT; CDR2 reads YENEEA. The CDR3 sequence: CASSLPGQGAAKNIQYF. In DNA, the CDR3 is TGTGCCAGCAGCTTACCGGGACAGGGGGCAGCCAAAAACATTCAGTACTTC.

The table lists this clonotype with a few counts. The chain uses TRBV24-1 and TRBJ2-3; tentative D call: TRBD1 (6 bases). The V end lost 3 bases, the J end lost 6 bases, and 9 bases lay between the germline ends. The CDR3 totals 13 residues. Germline CDR1 is KGHDR and CDR2 is SFDVKD. The CDR3 nucleotides read TGTGCCACCAGTGATACAGGGACCGATACGCAGTATTTT. As protein: CATSDTGTDTQYF.

Notes on this clonotype: One end of the junction fails to match germline, which may point to a read error. The chain joins TRBV10-3 to TRBJ1-3, with no clear D. The CDR3 runs 14 residues. CDR1 ENHRY and CDR2 SYGVKD come from the germline V gene. The CDR3 loop is CAISGDAAGNTIYF. CDR3 nucleotides: TGTGCCATCAGTGGAGACGCGGCTGGGAACACCATATATTTT.

V gene TRBV28 combines with J gene TRBJ2-3; no firm D call. Looked up from germline, CDR1 is MDHEN and CDR2 is SYDVKM. Trimming shortened V by 6 bases and J by 6 bases, and 10 bases separated the two germline ends. This CDR3 region has 12 residues. CDR3 in amino acids: CASRVSGDTQYF. The CDR3 region has the DNA TGTGCCAGCAGAGTGTCCGGGGATACGCAGTATTTT.

This chain uses TRBV19 with TRBJ2-7, with D hard to call. The germline gives CDR1 LNHDA, CDR2 SQIVND (reference sequence). V was shortened by 5 bases and J by 7 bases, with 15 bases between the two germline ends. The CDR3 covers 13 residues. CDR3 region: CASSDQAQGEQYF. Here the CDR3 DNA reads TGTGCCAGTAGTGATCAGGCCCAAGGGGAGCAGTACTTC.

The CDR3 DNA is TGTGCCAGTTGGCCCGGGTTTACGAACACCGGGGAGCTGTTTTTT. Translated: CASWPGFTNTGELFF. This chain links TRBV7-8 with TRBJ2-2; D is unresolved. This CDR3 comprises 15 residues. CDR1 is SGHVS, CDR2 FQNEAQ, per germline. Trimming removed 9 bases from V and 0 bases from J, with 14 bases in between.

This rearrangement joins TRBV20-1 to TRBJ2-4; TRBD2 matches at 9 bases. With 4 bases clipped from V and 7 bases from J, the junction kept 8 bases outside the gene matches. Germline values: CDR1 DFQATT, CDR2 SNEGSKA (reference sequence). The CDR3 consists of 14 residues. The CDR3 bases are TGCAGTGCTAACGGGGCGGGAGGGCATAACATTCAGTACTTC. This translates into CSANGAGGHNIQYF.

The chain joins TRBV24-1 to TRBJ2-7; D could derive from TRBD1 or TRBD2 (5 bases each). The CDR3 has 13 residues. Trimming left V 6 bases short and J 2 bases short, with 10 bases between. Germline assignment: CDR1 KGHDR and CDR2 SFDVKD. CDR3 coding DNA: TGTGCCACCAGTCGGGGCAGAACCTACGAGCAGTACTTC. This codes for CATSRGRTYEQYF.

By its share, this clonotype is medium-sized. The V call is TRBV21-1, the J call TRBJ2-3; the table calls TRBD2, which could not be checked here. TRBV21-1 represents a pseudogene. The CDR3 length is 18 residues. CDR3 nucleotides: TGTGCCAGCAGCAAAGTAGCGGGGGGGGATGTTTGCACAGATACGCAGTATTTT. Its protein product is CASSKVAGGDVCTDTQYF.

Here the CDR3 DNA reads TGTGCCAGTTCCAGGGTGTGGGGCAGCGCGAACACTGAAGCTTTCTTT. Its translation is CASSRVWGSANTEAFF. The genes are TRBV19 and TRBJ1-1; D may be TRBD1 (5 bases). The germline CDR1 and CDR2 sequences are LNHDA and SQIVND (reference sequence). Trimming removed 8 bases at V and 1 base at J, with 20 bases between. The CDR3 extends over 16 amino acids. The whole variable domain, filled in from reference TRBV19 and TRBJ1-1, reads DGGITQSPKYLFRKEGQNVTLSCEQNLNHDAMYWYRQDPGQGLRLIYYSQIVNDFQKGDIAEGYSVSREKKESFPLTVTSAQKNPTAFYLCASSRVWGSANTEAFFGQGTRLTVV.

The CDR3 bases are TGCAGTGCTAGATTTCAAGACAACCAAGAGACCCAGTACTTC. Translating gives CSARFQDNQETQYF. The gene calls are TRBV20-1 and TRBJ2-5; no firm D call. The CDR3 sequence is 14 residues long. Trimming stripped 2 bases from V and 0 bases from J, with 10 bases between. Per the germline V gene, CDR1 is DFQATT and CDR2 is SNEGSKA (reference sequence).

CDR3 region: CASSFLRGVGGMAEAFF. In DNA form, the CDR3 reads TGTGCCAGCAGCTTTCTACGAGGCGTAGGAGGAATGGCTGAAGCTTTCTTT. The V and J genes are TRBV7-9 and TRBJ1-1; D uncertain. V was trimmed by 3 bases and J by 6 bases, leaving 23 bases between them. The length of the CDR3 is 17 residues. CDR1 and CDR2 (germline): SEHNR, FQNEAQ (reference sequence).